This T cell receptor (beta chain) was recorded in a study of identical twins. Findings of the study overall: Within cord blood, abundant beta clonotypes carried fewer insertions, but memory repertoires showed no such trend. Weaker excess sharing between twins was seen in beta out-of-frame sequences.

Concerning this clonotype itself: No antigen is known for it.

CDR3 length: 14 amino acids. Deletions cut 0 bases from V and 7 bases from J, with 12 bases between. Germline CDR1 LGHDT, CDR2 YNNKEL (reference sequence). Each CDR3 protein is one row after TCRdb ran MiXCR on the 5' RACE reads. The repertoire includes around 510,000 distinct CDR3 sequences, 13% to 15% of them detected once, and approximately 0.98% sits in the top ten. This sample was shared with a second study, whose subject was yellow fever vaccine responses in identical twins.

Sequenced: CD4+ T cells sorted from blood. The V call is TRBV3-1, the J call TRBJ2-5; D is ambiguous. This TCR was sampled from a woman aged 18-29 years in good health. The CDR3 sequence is CASSQDIGFGTQYF. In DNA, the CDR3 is TGTGCCAGCAGCCAAGATATTGGGTTTGGGACCCAGTACTTC.